This T cell receptor beta chain was profiled in a study of blood T cell repertoires in COVID-19 (dated by TCRdb to about 2020). Regarding the research as a whole: The collaborator samples originated in the United States, Italy and Spain and spanned the acute and convalescent phases of COVID-19. The material from the prospective study consisted of cDNA or gDNA derived from T cells, B-cell-depleted T cells, or PBMCs. HLA class I and class II types, where available, came from metadata supplied by the sample provider rather than from assay-based typing. The repertoires were made available in a free public database intended to serve as a resource for research on the immune response to SARS-CoV-2. The samples were drawn from two sources: the first 160 participants of the ongoing ImmuneRACE study, and 1,254 subjects contributed by 6 global collaborators. Deeply sampled blood TCRbeta repertoires from subjects exposed to, actively infected with, or recovered from COVID-19 were included in the dataset. Nearly every sample came with metadata listing a de-identified subject ID, COVID-19 status, age in years and sex. Results and caveats for the whole study, not just this receptor: How much clinical and demographic metadata was included differed by source and by participant, and the metadata was provided uncurated.

Whole blood was collected in K2EDTA tubes by collaborating institutions according to the institutions' own protocols. For TCRbeta analysis, collaborators shipped samples in one of three forms: frozen whole blood, isolated PBMCs, or DNA extracted from either of those sample types. There are 16 amino acids in the CDR3, from cysteine to phenylalanine inclusive. Only the CDR3 DNA is retained, 48 bases long and in frame from the first base. Trimming removed 6 bases from V and 6 bases from J, leaving 24 bases between the germline ends. The germline V gene specifies MNHEY as CDR1 and SVGEGT as CDR2. In this sample, this clone turned up a few times. Its binding antigen is unknown. No per-base quality is available; no much larger clone lies one base away. The immunoSEQ Assay, a bias-controlled multiplex PCR, was used to amplify TCRbeta CDR3 regions from genomic DNA. In the original analysis: Nucleated cell counts per sample were estimated from amplification of reference gene primers within the assay. To quantify the absolute abundance of each unique TCRbeta CDR3 rearrangement, sequence reads were collapsed and filtered. For each sample, productive Simpson clonality was calculated as the square root of Simpson's diversity index across productive rearrangements. TCRdb took over this immuneACCESS table, retaining in-frame rearrangements with V and J assigned. Such tables are incomplete; in checked studies, under half of the missing clones stem from an unresolved V gene, and the remainder is unexplained. V and J calls and clone size come straight from that table; D and trimming were deduced from the DNA. The sample includes around 200,000 clones, with about four fifths observed a single time. The top ten constitute 4.4% of the sample.

The sample consisted of peripheral blood. The origin of this receptor is a man aged 50 to 60 with active or convalescent COVID-19. The rearranged segments are TRBV6-2 or TRBV6-3 and TRBJ2-7; the D segment could be TRBD1, given 5 matching bases. The DNA sequence is TGTGCCAGCAGCCTGCCCTTGACAGACCTCAATTCCGAGCAGTACTTC. It is translated as CASSLPLTDLNSEQYF.